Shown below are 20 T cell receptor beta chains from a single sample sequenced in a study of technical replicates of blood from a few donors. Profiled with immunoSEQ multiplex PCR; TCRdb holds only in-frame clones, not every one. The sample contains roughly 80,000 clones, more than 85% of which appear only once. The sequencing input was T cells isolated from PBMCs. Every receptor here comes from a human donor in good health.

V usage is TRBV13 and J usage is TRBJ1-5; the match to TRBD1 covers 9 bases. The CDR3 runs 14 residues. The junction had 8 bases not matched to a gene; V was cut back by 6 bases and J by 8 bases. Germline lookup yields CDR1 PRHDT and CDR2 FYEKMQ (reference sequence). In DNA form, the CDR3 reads TGTGCCAGCAGGAGACAGGGGGATCAGGAGCCCCAGCATTTT. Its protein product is CASRRQGDQEPQHF. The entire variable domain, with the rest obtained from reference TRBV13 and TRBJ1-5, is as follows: AAGVIQSPRHLIKEKRETATLKCYPIPRHDTVYWYQQGPGQDPQFLISFYEKMQSDKGSIPDRFSAQQFSDYHSELNMSSLELGDSALYFCASRRQGDQEPQHFGDGTRLSIL.

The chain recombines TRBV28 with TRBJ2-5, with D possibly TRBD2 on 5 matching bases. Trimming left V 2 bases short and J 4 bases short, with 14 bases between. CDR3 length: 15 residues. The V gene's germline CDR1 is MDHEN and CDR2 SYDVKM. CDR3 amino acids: CASSLRANEGETQYF. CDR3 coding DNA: TGTGCCAGCAGTTTAAGGGCAAACGAGGGAGAGACCCAGTACTTC.

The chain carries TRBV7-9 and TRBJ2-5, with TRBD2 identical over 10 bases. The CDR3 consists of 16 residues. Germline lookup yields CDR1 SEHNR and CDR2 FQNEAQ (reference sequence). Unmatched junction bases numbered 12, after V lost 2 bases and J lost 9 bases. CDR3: CASSLSGRATPLAQYF. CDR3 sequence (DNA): TGTGCCAGCAGCTTAAGCGGGAGGGCCACCCCGCTGGCCCAGTACTTC.

CDR3 bases: TGTGCCAGCAGCTCGACAGGGAGAACCGGGGAGCTGTTTTTT. Its protein product is CASSSTGRTGELFF. The chain employs TRBV5-4 and TRBJ2-2; 7 nucleotides line up with TRBD1. The V and J ends lost 3 bases and 5 bases, in that order; junction bases with no gene match: 4. Per the germline V gene, CDR1 is SGHNT and CDR2 is YYREEE (reference sequence). This CDR3 is 14 amino acids long.

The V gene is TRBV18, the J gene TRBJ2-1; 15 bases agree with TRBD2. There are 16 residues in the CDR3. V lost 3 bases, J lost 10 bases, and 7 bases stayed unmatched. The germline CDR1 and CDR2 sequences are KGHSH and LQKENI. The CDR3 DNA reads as TGTGCCAGCTCACCGTGGACTAGCGGGAGGGACATAGAGCAGTTCTTC. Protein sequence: CASSPWTSGRDIEQFF.

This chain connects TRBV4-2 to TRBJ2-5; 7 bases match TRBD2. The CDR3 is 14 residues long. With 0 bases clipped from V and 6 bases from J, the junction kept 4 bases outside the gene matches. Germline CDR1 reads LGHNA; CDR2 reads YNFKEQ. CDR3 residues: CASSQEAGPKTQYF. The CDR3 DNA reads TGTGCCAGCAGCCAAGAAGCGGGGCCCAAGACCCAGTACTTC.

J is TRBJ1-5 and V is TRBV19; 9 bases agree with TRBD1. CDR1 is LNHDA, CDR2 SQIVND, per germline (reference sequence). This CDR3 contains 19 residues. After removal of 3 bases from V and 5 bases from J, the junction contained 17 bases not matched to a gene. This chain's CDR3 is CASSIVWGTGTVADQPQHF. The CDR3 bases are TGTGCCAGTAGTATTGTGTGGGGGACAGGGACGGTAGCAGATCAGCCCCAGCATTTT.

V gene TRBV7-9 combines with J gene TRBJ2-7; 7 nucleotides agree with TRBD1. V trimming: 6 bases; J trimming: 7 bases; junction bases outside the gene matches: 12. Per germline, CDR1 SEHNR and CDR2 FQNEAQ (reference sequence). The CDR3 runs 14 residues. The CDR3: CASRMTGMVPEQYF. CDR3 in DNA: TGTGCCAGCAGGATGACAGGGATGGTCCCAGAGCAGTACTTC.

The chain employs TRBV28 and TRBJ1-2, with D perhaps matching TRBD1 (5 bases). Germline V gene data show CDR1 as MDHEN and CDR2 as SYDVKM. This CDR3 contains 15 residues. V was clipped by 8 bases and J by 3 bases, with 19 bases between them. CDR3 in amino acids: CASQTPGTSDYGYTF. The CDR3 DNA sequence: TGTGCCAGCCAGACCCCAGGGACTAGTGACTATGGCTACACCTTC.

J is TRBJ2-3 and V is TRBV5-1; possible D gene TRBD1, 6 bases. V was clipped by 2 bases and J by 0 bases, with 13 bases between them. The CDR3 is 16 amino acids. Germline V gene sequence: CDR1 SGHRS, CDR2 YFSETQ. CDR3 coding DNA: TGCGCCAGCAGCTTCACGACAGGATCTAGCACAGATACGCAGTATTTT. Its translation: CASSFTTGSSTDTQYF.

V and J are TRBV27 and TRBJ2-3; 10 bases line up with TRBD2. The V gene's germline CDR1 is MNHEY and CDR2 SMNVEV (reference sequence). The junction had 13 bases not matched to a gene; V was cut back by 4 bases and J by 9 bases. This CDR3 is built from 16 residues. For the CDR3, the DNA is TGTGCCAGCAGTTGGCGAGGAACTAGCGGGGTTGCGACGCAGTATTTT. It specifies CASSWRGTSGVATQYF.

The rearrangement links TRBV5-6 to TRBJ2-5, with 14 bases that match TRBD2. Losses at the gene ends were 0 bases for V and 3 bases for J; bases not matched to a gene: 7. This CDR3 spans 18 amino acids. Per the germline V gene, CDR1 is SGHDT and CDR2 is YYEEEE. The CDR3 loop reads CASSLALGTSGSKETQYF. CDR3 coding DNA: TGTGCCAGCAGCTTGGCCTTGGGGACTAGCGGGAGTAAAGAGACCCAGTACTTC.

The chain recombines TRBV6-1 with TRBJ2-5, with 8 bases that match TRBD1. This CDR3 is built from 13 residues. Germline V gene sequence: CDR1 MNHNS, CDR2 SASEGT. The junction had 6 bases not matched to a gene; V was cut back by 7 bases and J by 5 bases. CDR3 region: CASTRTGRETQYF. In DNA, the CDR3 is TGTGCCAGCACACGGACAGGGAGGGAGACCCAGTACTTC.

CDR3 nucleotides: TGTGCCATCAGTGAGGACAGGGGGCAGCAGTACTTC. It translates to CAISEDRGQQYF. The V call is TRBV10-3, the J call TRBJ2-7; 10 nucleotides line up with TRBD1. V shed 2 bases, J shed 8 bases, and the junction held 0 bases outside the gene matches. There are 12 residues in the CDR3. The germline V gene encodes CDR1 ENHRY and CDR2 SYGVKD.

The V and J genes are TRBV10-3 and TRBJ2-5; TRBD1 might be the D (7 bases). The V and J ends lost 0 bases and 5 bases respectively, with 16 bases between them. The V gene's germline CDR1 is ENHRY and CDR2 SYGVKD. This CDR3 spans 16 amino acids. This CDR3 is CAISESPSQGGETQYF. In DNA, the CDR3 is TGTGCCATCAGTGAGTCTCCCAGTCAGGGGGGTGAGACCCAGTACTTC.

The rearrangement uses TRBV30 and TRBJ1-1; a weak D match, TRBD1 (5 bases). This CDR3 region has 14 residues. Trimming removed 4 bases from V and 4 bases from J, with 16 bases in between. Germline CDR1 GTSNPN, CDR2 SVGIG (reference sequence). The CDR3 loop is CAWTGEFAGTEAFF. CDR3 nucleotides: TGTGCCTGGACGGGGGAGTTCGCGGGCACTGAAGCTTTCTTT.

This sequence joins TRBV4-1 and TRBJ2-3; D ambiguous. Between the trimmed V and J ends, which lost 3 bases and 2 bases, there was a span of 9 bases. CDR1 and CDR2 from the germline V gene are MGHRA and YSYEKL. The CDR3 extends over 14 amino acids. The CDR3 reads CASSQVTNTDTQYF. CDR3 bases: TGCGCCAGCAGCCAGGTCACTAACACAGATACGCAGTATTTT.

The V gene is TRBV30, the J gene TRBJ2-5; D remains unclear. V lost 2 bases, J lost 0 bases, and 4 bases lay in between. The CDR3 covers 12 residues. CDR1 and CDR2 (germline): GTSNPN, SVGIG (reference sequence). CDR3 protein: CAWSSNQETQYF. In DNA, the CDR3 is TGTGCCTGGAGTAGCAACCAAGAGACCCAGTACTTC.

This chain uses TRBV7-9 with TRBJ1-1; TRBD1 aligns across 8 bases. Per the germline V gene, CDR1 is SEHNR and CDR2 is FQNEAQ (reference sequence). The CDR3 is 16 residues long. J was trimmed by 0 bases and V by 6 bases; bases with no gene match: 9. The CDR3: CASRERDRSMNTEAFF. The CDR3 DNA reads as TGTGCCAGCAGGGAGCGGGACAGGAGTATGAACACTGAAGCTTTCTTT.

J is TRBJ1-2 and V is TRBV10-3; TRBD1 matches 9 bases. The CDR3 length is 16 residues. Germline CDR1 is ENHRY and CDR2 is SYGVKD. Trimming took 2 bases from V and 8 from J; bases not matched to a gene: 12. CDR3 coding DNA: TGTGCCATCAGTGAGGAGGGGGACAGGGTTCGACGGGGCTACACCTTC. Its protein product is CAISEEGDRVRRGYTF.